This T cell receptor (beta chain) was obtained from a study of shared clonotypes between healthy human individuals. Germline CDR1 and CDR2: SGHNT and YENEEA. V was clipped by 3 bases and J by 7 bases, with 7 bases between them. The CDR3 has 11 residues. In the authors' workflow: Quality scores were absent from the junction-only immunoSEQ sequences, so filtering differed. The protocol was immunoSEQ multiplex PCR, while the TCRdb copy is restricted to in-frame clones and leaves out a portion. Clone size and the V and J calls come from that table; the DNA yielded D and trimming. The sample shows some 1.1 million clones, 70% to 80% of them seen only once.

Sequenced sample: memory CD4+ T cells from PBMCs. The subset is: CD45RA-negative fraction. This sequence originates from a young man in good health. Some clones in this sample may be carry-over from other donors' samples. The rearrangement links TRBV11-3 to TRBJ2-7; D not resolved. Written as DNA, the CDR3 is TGTGCCAGCAGCTTCGCCGGTGAGCAGTACTTC. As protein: CASSFAGEQYF.